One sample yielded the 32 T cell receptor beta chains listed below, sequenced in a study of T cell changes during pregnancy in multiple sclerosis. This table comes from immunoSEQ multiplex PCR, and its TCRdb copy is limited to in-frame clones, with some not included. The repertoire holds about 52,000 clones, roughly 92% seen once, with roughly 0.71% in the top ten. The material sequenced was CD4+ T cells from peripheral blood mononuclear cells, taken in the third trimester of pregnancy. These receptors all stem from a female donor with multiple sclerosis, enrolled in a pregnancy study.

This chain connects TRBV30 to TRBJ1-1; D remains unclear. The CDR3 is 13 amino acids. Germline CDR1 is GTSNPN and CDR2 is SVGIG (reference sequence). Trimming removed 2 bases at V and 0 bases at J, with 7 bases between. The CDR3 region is CAWSSDMNTEAFF. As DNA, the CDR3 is TGTGCCTGGAGTTCAGACATGAACACTGAAGCTTTCTTT.

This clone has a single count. Here the CDR3 reads CAISESSLQETQYF. The CDR3 coding sequence is TGTGCCATCAGTGAGTCGAGCCTACAAGAGACCCAGTACTTC. The V gene is TRBV10-3, the J gene TRBJ2-5, with D unclear. Germline V CDR1 and CDR2: ENHRY, SYGVKD. V was cut by 0 bases and J by 2 bases, with 7 bases left in between. CDR3 length: 14 amino acids.

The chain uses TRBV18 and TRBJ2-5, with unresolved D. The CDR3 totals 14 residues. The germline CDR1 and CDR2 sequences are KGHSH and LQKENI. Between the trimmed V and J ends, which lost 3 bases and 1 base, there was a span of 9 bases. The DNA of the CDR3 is TGTGCCAGCTCACCCAACGGAGCCCAAGAGACCCAGTACTTC. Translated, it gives CASSPNGAQETQYF.

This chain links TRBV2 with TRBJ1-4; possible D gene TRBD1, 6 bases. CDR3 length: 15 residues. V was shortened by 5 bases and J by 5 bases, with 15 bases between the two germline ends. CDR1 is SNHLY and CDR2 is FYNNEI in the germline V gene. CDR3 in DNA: TGTGCCAGCAGTACACAGGGTCCCAGAAATGAAAAACTGTTTTTT. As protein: CASSTQGPRNEKLFF.

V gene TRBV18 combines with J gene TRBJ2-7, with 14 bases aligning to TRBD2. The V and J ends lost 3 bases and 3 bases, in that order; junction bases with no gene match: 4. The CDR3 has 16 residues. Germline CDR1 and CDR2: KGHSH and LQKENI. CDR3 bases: TGTGCCAGCTCACCTTTGACTAGCGGGGGGGGCTACGAGCAGTACTTC. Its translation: CASSPLTSGGGYEQYF.

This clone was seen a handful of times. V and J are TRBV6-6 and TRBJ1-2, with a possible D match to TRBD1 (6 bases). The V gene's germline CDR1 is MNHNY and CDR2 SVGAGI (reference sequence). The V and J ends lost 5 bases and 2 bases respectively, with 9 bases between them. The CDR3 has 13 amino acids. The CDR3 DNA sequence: TGTGCCAGCAGTCCCGGGACAAACTATGGCTACACCTTC. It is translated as CASSPGTNYGYTF.

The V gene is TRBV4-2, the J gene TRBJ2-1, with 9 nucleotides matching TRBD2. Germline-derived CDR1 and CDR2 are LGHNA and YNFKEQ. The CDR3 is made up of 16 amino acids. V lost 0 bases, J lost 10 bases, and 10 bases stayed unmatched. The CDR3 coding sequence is TGTGCCAGCAGCCAAGATGGAGGCGGGGGGGCAGAAGAGCAGTTCTTC. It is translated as CASSQDGGGGAEEQFF.

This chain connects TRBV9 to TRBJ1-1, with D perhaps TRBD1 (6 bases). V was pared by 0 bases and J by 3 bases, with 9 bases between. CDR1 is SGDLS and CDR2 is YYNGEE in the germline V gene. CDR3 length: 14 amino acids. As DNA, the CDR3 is TGTGCCAGCAGCGTAGGGGGGCAGGACACTGAAGCTTTCTTT. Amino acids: CASSVGGQDTEAFF.

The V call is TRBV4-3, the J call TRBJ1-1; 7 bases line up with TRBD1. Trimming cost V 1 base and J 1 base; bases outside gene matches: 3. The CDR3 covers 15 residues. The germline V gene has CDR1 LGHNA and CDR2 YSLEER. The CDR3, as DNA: TGCGCCAGCAGCCAAGTCCGGGACAGGAACACTGAAGCTTTCTTT. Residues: CASSQVRDRNTEAFF.

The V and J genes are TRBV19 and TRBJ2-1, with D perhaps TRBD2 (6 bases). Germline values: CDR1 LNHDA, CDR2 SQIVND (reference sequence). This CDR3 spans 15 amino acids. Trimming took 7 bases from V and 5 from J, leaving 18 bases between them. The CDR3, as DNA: TGTGCCAGTACCCCGGGACTTCGGACGAACAATGAGCAGTTCTTC. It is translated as CASTPGLRTNNEQFF. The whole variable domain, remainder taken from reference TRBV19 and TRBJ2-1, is DGGITQSPKYLFRKEGQNVTLSCEQNLNHDAMYWYRQDPGQGLRLIYYSQIVNDFQKGDIAEGYSVSREKKESFPLTVTSAQKNPTAFYLCASTPGLRTNNEQFFGPGTRLTVL.

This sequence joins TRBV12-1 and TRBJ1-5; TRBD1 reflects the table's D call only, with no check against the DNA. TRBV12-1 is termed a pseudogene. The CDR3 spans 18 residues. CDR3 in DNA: TGTGCCAGCAGCTTTGCGCTCAGGGACAGGGCTCTCAATCAGCCCCAGCATTTT. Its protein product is CASSFALRDRALNQPQHF.

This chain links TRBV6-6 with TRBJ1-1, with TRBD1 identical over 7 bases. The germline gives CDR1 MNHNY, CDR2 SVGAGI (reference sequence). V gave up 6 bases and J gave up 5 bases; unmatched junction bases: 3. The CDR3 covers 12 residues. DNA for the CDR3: TGTGCCAGCAGCGGCAGGGGGACTGAAGCTTTCTTT. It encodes CASSGRGTEAFF.

This CDR3 reads CASSSWTGDNYGYTF. The DNA of the CDR3 is TGTGCCAGCAGCTCATGGACAGGAGATAACTATGGCTACACCTTC. The chain combines TRBV7-2 with TRBJ1-2; TRBD1 matches 7 bases. J was trimmed by 1 base and V by 4 bases; bases with no gene match: 6. The V gene's germline CDR1 is SGHTA and CDR2 FQGNSA. This CDR3 contains 15 residues.

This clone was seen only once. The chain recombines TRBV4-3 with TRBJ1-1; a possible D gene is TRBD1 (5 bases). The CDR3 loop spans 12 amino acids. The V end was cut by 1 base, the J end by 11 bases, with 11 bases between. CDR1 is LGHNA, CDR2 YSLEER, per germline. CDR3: CASSQGGGKAFF. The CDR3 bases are TGCGCCAGCAGCCAAGGGGGCGGGAAGGCTTTCTTT.

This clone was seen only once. In nucleotides, the CDR3 is TGTGCCAGCAGCGGGACAGGGGGCGCGAGAGGCTACACCTTC. Residues: CASSGTGGARGYTF. The chain has TRBV2 and TRBJ1-2, with 12 bases identical to TRBD1. The germline V gene encodes CDR1 SNHLY and CDR2 FYNNEI. The CDR3 length is 14 residues. V gave up 6 bases and J gave up 8 bases; unmatched junction bases: 7.

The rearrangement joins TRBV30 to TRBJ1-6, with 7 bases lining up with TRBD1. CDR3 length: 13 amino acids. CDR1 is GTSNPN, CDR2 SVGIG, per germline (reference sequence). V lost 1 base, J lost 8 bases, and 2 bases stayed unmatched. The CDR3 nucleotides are TGTGCCTGGAGTGGCAGGGGGGATTCACCCCTCCACTTT. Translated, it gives CAWSGRGDSPLHF.

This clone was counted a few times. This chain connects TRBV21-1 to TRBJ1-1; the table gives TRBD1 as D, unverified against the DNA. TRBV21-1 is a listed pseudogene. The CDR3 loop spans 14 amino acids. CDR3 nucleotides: TGTGCCAGCAGCACGACAGGGTCGAACACTGAAGCTTTCTTT. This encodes CASSTTGSNTEAFF.

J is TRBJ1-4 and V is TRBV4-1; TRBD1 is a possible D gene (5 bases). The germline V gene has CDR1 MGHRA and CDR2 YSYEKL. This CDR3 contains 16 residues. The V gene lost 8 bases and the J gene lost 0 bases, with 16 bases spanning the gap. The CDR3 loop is CASGFRASATNEKLFF. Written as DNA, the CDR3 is TGCGCCAGCGGCTTCAGGGCTTCTGCAACTAATGAAAAACTGTTTTTT.

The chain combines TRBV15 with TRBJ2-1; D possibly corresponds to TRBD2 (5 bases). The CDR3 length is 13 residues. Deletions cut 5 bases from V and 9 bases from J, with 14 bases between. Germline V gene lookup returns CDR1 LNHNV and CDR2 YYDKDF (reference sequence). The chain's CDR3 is CATSPGLGGEQFF. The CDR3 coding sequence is TGTGCCACCAGCCCGGGCTTAGGAGGTGAGCAGTTCTTC.

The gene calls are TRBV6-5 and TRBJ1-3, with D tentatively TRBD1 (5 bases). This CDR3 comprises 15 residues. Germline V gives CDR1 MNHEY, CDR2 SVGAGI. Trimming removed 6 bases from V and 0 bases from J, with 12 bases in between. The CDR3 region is CASRVGRASGNTIYF. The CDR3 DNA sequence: TGTGCCAGCAGGGTCGGCAGGGCCTCTGGAAACACCATATATTTT.

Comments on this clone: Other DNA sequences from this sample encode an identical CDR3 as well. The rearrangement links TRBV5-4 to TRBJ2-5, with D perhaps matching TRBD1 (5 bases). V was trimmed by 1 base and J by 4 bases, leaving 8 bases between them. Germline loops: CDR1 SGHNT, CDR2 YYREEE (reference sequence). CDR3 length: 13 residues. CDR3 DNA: TGTGCCAGCAGCTTGAGGGGCGGAGAGACCCAGTACTTC. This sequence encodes CASSLRGGETQYF.

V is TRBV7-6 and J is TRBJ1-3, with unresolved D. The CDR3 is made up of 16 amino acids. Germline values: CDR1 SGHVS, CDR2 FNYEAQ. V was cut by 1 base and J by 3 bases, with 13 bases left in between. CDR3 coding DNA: TGTGCCAGCAGCTTAGAGACAAATCTTATTGGAAACACCATATATTTT. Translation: CASSLETNLIGNTIYF.

This CDR3 reads CASSLLTAGGSYEQYF. CDR3 nucleotides: TGTGCCAGCAGCTTATTGACAGCGGGGGGATCCTACGAGCAGTACTTC. The chain carries TRBV7-6 and TRBJ2-7, with 9 bases matching TRBD2. The junction had 6 bases not matched to a gene; V was cut back by 2 bases and J by 1 base. The CDR3 spans 16 residues. Germline CDR1 SGHVS, CDR2 FNYEAQ.

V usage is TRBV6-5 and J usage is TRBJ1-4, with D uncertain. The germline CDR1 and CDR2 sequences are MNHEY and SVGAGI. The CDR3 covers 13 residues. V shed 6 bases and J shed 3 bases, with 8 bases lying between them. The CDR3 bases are TGTGCCAGCAGAGGGAGGGCTAATGAAAAACTGTTTTTT. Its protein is CASRGRANEKLFF.

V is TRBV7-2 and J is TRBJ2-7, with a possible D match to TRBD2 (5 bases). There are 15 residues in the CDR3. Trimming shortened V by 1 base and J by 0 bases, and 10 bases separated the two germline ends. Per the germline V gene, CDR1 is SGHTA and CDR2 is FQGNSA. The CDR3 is CASSLVAGSSYEQYF. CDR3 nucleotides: TGTGCCAGCAGCTTAGTCGCGGGCAGCTCCTACGAGCAGTACTTC.

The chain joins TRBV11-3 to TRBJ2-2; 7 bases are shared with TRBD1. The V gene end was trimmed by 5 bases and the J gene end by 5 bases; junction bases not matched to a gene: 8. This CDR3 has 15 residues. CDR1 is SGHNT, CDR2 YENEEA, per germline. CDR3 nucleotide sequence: TGTGCCAGCAGCCCCGGGACAGCTGTTACCGGGGAGCTGTTTTTT. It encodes CASSPGTAVTGELFF.

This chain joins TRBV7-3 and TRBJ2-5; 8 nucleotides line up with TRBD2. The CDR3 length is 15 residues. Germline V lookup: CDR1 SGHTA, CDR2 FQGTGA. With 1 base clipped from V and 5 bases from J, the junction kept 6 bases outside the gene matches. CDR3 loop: CASSLNRGGVETQYF. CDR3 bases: TGTGCCAGCAGCTTAAATCGGGGGGGCGTTGAGACCCAGTACTTC. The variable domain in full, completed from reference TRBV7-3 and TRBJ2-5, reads GAGVSQTPSNKVTEKGKYVELRCDPISGHTALYWYRQSLGQGPEFLIYFQGTGAADDSGLPNDRFFAVRPEGSVSTLKIQRTERGDSAVYLCASSLNRGGVETQYFGPGTRLLVL.

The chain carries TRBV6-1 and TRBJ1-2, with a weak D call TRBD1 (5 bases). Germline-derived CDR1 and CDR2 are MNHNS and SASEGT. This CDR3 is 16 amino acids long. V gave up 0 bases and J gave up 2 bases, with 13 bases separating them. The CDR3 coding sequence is TGTGCCAGCAGTGAAGCTATCGGCAGGGCGAACTATGGCTACACCTTC. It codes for CASSEAIGRANYGYTF.

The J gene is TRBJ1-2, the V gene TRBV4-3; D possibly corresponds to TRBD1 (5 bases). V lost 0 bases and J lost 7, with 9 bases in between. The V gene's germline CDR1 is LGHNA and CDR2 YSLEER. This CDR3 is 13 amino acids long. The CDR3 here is CASSQEGLPGYTF. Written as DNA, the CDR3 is TGCGCCAGCAGCCAAGAGGGACTTCCTGGCTACACCTTC.

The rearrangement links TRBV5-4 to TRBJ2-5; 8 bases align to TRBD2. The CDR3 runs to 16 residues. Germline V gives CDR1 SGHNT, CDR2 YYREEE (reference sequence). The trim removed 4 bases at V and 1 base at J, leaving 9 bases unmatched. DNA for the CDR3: TGTGCCAGCAGCCTGAAGCGGGGGCCCTTCCAAGAGACCCAGTACTTC. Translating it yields CASSLKRGPFQETQYF.

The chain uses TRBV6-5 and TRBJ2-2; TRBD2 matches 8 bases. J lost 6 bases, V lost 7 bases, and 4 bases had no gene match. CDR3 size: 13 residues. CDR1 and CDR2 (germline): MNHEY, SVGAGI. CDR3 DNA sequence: TGTGCCAGCAACCCTAGCGGGTCCGGGGAGCTGTTTTTT. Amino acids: CASNPSGSGELFF.

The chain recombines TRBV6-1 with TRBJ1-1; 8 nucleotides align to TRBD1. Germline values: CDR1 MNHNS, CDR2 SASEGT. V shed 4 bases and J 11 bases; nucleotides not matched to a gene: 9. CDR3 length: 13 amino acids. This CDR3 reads CASSAWDRQEAFF. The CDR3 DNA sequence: TGTGCCAGCAGTGCCTGGGACAGGCAGGAGGCTTTCTTT.